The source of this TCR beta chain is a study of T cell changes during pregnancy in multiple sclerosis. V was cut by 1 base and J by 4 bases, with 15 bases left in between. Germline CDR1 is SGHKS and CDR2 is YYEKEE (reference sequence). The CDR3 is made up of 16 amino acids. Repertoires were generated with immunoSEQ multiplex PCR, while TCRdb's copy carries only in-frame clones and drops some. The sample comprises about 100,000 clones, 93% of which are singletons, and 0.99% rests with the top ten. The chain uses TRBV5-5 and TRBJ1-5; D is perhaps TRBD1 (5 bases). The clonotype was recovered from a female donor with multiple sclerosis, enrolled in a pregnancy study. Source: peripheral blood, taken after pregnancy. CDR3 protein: CASSLRADTFNQPQHF. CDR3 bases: TGTGCCAGCAGCTTGAGGGCGGACACATTTAATCAGCCCCAGCATTTT.